The following is a T cell receptor (beta chain) sequence with its context. The table lists this clone with a count of one. Which antigen it targets is not known. Base qualities are not at hand, and no much larger clone is one base apart. The source of the sample is a study of blood T cell repertoires in COVID-19 (dated by TCRdb to 2019 to 2021). Concerning the study at large: Collaborator samples came from the United States, Italy and Spain and covered acute and convalescent phases of COVID-19. The samples were drawn from two sources: the first 160 participants of the ongoing ImmuneRACE study, and 950 to 1,500 subjects contributed by 6 global collaborators. The material from the prospective study consisted of cDNA or gDNA derived from T cells, B-cell-depleted T cells, or PBMCs. The repertoires were released in a freely available public database meant as a resource for research on the immune response to SARS-CoV-2. The dataset comprised deeply sampled blood TCRbeta repertoires from subjects exposed to, actively infected with, or recovered from COVID-19. HLA class I and class II types, where available, came from metadata supplied by the sample provider rather than from assay-based typing. The sample metadata nearly always contained a de-identified subject ID, COVID-19 status, age in years and sex.

The CDR3 starts with the cysteine, ends with the phenylalanine, and has 13 residues. The kept DNA is CDR3 alone, 39 bases in frame from the first base. The germline V gene encodes CDR1 MDHEN and CDR2 SYDVKM. Trimming at the junction amounts to 8 bases on V and 6 bases on J, and the germline ends lie 16 bases apart. TCRbeta CDR3 regions were amplified from genomic DNA using the immunoSEQ Assay, a bias-controlled multiplex PCR. Regarding the original processing steps: Within the assay, amplification of reference gene primers was used to estimate how many nucleated cells each sample contained. To quantify the absolute abundance of each unique TCRbeta CDR3 rearrangement, sequence reads were collapsed and filtered. Productive Simpson clonality was computed per sample as the square root of Simpson's diversity index over productive rearrangements. Held by TCRdb, this immuneACCESS table contains in-frame sequences only and omits some clones. Under half of the omission traces to an unresolved V gene where checked; the cause of the rest is unknown. That table furnishes V, J and clone size, whereas the DNA furnished D and trimming. The sample includes about 77,000 clones, with about 92% observed a single time. The top ten clonotypes cover roughly 15% of the sample.

The study at large found these results: The quantity of clinical and demographic metadata differed by source and by participant and was supplied without curation.

Whole blood was collected in K2EDTA tubes by collaborating institutions according to the institutions' own protocols. For TCRbeta analysis, collaborators shipped samples as frozen whole blood, isolated PBMCs, or DNA extracted from either of those sample types. The receptor's source is an elderly woman with active or convalescent COVID-19. The chain is made from TRBV28 and TRBJ1-2, and the D gene may be TRBD1, 5 bases matching. Sequenced input: peripheral blood. In nucleotides, the sequence is TGTGCCAGCCTCGCCCCCGGGGGTAATGGCTACACCTTC. Its translation reads: CASLAPGGNGYTF.